The source of this T cell receptor (beta chain) is a study of T cells after yellow fever vaccination. Study-wide context: It was SMART-Seq v4 Ultra Low Input that prepared the fractions with low cell numbers.

TCR cDNA, made by 5'RACE template switching, carried an added universal primer site and UMIs. TCRdb redid the calling of the 5' RACE reads with MiXCR, one entry per CDR3 protein. This sample has roughly 330,000 distinct CDR3 sequences; about 4% occur once, and the top ten carry approximately 24%. Study-wide results and caveats: Booster sampling recovered most clones from primary vaccination (under 97% CD4, approximately 90% CD8). The appearance of a small share of clonotypes in both CD4 and CD8 compartments was observed.

About this clonotype: Its antigen is undetermined.

The clonotype comes from a man aged 18 to 30 who received the YFV17D yellow fever vaccine. Sequences were derived from PBMCs, sampled 5 days after the yellow fever booster vaccination.

CDR3 residues: CATSDLNIWEQFF. In nucleotides, the CDR3 is TGTGCCACCAGTGATTTGAATATTTGGGAGCAGTTCTTC. V is TRBV24-1 and J is TRBJ2-1; D call uncertain. Germline CDR1 and CDR2: KGHDR and SFDVKD. The CDR3 contains 13 residues. Trimming took off 0 bases at V and 10 bases at J, with 9 bases between the two ends.